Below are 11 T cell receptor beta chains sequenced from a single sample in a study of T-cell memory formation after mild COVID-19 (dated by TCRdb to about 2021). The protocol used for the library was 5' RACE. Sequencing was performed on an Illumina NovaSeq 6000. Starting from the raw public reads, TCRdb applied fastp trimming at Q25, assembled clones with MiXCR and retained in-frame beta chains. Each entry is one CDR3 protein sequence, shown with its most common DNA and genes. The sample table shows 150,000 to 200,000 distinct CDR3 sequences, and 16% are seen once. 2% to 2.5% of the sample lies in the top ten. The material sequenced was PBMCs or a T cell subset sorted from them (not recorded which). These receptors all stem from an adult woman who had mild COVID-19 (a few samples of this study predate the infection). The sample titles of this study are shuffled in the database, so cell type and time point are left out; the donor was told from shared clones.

As DNA, the CDR3 is TGTGCCAGCAGTTTATCAGTCAACTATGGCTACACCTTC. This encodes CASSLSVNYGYTF. The chain uses TRBV6-2 or TRBV6-3 and TRBJ1-2; D is undetermined. This CDR3 comprises 13 residues. Germline V CDR1 and CDR2: MNHEY, SVGEGT. The V and J ends lost 4 bases and 2 bases respectively, with 8 bases between them.

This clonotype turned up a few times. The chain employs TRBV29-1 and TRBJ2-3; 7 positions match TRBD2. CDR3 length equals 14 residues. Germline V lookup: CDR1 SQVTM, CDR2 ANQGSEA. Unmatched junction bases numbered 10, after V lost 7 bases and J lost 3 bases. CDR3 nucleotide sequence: TGCAGCGGGGGAGCGGGGAGAGGGACAGATACGCAGTATTTT. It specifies CSGGAGRGTDTQYF.

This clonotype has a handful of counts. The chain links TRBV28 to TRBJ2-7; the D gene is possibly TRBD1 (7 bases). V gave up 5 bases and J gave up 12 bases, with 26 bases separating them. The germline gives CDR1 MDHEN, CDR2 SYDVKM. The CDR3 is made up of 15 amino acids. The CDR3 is CASSTSWDSPGVVYF. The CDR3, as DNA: TGTGCCAGCAGTACCTCCTGGGACAGCCCGGGGGTGGTGTACTTC. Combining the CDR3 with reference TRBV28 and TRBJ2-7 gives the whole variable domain DVKVTQSSRYLVKRTGEKVFLECVQDMDHENMFWYRQDPGLGLRLIYFSYDVKMKEKGDIPEGYSVSREKKERFSLILESASTNQTSMYLCASSTSWDSPGVVYFGPGTRLTVT.

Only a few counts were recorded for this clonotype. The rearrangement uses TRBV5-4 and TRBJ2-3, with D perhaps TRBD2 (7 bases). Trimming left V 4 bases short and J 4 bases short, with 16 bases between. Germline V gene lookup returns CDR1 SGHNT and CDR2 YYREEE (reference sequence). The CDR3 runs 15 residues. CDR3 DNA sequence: TGTGCCAGCAGCGGTACGACGGGGGGCGCAGATACGCAGTATTTT. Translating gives CASSGTTGGADTQYF.

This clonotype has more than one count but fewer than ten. CDR3 residues: CATSDPSEIGELFF. Here the CDR3 DNA reads TGTGCCACCAGTGATCCCTCAGAGATCGGGGAGCTGTTTTTT. This chain joins TRBV24-1 and TRBJ2-2; D is unclear. The CDR3 covers 14 residues. Between the trimmed V and J ends, which lost 3 bases and 7 bases, there was a span of 11 bases. Per the germline V gene, CDR1 is KGHDR and CDR2 is SFDVKD.

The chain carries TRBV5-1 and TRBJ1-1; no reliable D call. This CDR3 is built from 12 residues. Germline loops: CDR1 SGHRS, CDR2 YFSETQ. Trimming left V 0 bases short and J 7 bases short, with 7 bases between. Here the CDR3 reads CASSLEAGEAFF. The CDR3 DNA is TGCGCCAGCAGCTTGGAGGCGGGTGAAGCTTTCTTT.

The CDR3 spells CASSSGQGAYGYTF. The CDR3, as DNA: TGCGCCAGCAGCTCTGGACAGGGGGCTTATGGCTACACCTTC. The chain has TRBV5-1 and TRBJ1-2; 11 bases are shared with TRBD1. Germline CDR1 and CDR2: SGHRS and YFSETQ. There are 14 residues in the CDR3. J was trimmed by 5 bases and V by 3 bases; bases with no gene match: 3.

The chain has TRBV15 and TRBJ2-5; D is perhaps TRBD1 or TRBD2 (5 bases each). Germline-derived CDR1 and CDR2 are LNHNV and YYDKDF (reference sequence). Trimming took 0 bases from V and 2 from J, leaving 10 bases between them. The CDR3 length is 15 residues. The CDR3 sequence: CATSRDKGPQETQYF. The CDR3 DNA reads TGTGCCACCAGCAGAGATAAGGGACCTCAAGAGACCCAGTACTTC.

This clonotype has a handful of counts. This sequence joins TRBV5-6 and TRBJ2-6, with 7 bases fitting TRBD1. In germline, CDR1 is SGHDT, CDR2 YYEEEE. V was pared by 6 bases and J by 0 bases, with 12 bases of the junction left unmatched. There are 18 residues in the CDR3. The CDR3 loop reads CASTTLLDRASGANVLTF. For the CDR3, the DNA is TGTGCCAGCACCACTTTACTTGACAGGGCCTCTGGGGCCAACGTCCTGACTTTC.

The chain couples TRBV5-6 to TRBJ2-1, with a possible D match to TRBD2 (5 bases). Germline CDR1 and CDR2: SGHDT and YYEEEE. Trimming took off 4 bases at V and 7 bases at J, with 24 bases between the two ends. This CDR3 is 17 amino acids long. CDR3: CASSQLGSAPARNEQFF. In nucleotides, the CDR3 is TGTGCCAGCAGCCAATTAGGGAGTGCGCCAGCTAGGAATGAGCAGTTCTTC.

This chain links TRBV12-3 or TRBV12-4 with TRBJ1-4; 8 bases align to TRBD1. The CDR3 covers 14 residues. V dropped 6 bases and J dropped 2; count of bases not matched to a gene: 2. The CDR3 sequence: CASSTGGTNEKLFF. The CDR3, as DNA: TGTGCCAGCAGCACAGGGGGGACTAATGAAAAACTGTTTTTT.